This TCR beta chain came from a study of graft-versus-host responses after intestinal transplantation. Study-level background: Each patient got anti-thymocyte globulin induction, then tacrolimus and steroids for approximately 3 years.

Libraries were prepared by immunoSEQ multiplex PCR; TCRdb keeps only in-frame clonotypes and omits some of them. The profile covers over 65,000 clones, with around 90% appearing a single time and 7.6% taken by the ten largest. Details on this clone: The antigen is not known.

There are 18 residues in the CDR3. Germline CDR1 is SGHAT and CDR2 is FQNNGV. Losses at the gene ends were 3 bases for V and 0 bases for J; bases not matched to a gene: 11. This specimen was unstimulated CD8+ T cells sorted from spleen or lymph node cells, taken before transplant. The clonotype was recovered from a human donor who was the organ donor for an intestinal transplant. The chain has TRBV11-2 and TRBJ1-1; 9 bases agree with TRBD1. CDR3 protein: CASSFPRDRAWLNTEAFF. Here the CDR3 DNA reads TGTGCCAGCAGCTTCCCCCGGGACAGGGCTTGGTTGAACACTGAAGCTTTCTTT.